The clone carrying this T cell receptor beta chain was seen many times. TCR beta VDJ combinations and CDR3 sequences were profiled from genomic DNA. MiXCR, run by TCRdb on the reads, gives a single entry per CDR3 protein. The table has about 220,000 distinct CDR3 sequences, 34% seen once. The germline V gene has CDR1 LNHNV and CDR2 YYDKDF (reference sequence). Trimming took off 1 base at V and 2 bases at J, with 12 bases between the two ends. The CDR3 covers 16 residues. These data come from a study of CD8+CD57+ T cells in acquired aplastic anemia. This TCR was recovered from a human donor in good health, serving as a control. This chain links TRBV15 with TRBJ2-1; tentative D call: TRBD2 (6 bases). The sample comprised sorted CD4+, CD8+, or CD8+CD57+ T cells (not recorded which) from PBMCs. In DNA, the CDR3 is TGTGCCACCAGCAGAGGCTCGGGACTGCCCTACAATGAGCAGTTCTTC. Amino acids: CATSRGSGLPYNEQFF.